This TCR beta chain was recorded in a study of blood T cell repertoires in COVID-19. Deletions cut 2 bases from V and 2 bases from J, with 11 bases between. The CDR3 consists of 14 residues. CDR1 is SGHRS and CDR2 is YFSETQ in the germline V gene. In the original processing: Estimation of nucleated cell counts was performed using reference gene primer amplification. This table comes from immunoSEQ multiplex PCR, and its TCRdb copy is limited to in-frame clones, with some not included. V, J and clone size are taken as reported in that table, and D and trimming were inferred from the DNA itself. The repertoire holds some 150,000 clones, with roughly 80% as singletons.

This sequence originates from a woman between 18 and 29 years old who had been exposed to COVID-19. The V and J genes are TRBV5-1 and TRBJ2-7; TRBD1 is a possible D gene (6 bases). The material sequenced was PBMCs or T cells enriched from blood (not recorded which). CDR3 bases: TGCGCCAGCAGCTTAGGACAGTCTGCCTACGAGCAGTACTTC. Translating gives CASSLGQSAYEQYF.